The next 30 T cell receptor beta chains were all read from a single sample in a study of multiple sclerosis patients with progressive multifocal leukoencephalopathy. Repertoires were generated with immunoSEQ multiplex PCR, while TCRdb's copy carries only in-frame clones and drops some. The table shows about 31,000 clones, with around 90% occurring only once. The time point denotes: time of PML onset. This sample comprised PBMCs, obtained from a patient treated with natalizumab. These receptors were obtained from a woman aged 40 to 50 with progressive multifocal leukoencephalopathy.

The chain combines TRBV2 with TRBJ2-3; TRBD1 agrees at 7 bases. V lost 11 bases and J lost 3; bases outside the gene matches: 8. The CDR3 totals 13 residues. Germline-derived CDR1 and CDR2 are SNHLY and FYNNEI. This CDR3 reads CAGHRGETDTQYF. The CDR3 DNA reads TGTGCCGGCCACAGGGGTGAAACAGATACGCAGTATTTT. Using reference TRBV2 and TRBJ2-3 for the parts outside the CDR3, the full variable domain is EPEVTQTPSHQVTQMGQEVILRCVPISNHLYFYWYRQILGQKVEFLVSFYNNEISEKSEIFDDQFSVERPDGSNFTLKIRSTKLEDSAMYFCAGHRGETDTQYFGPGTRLTVL.

The V gene is TRBV7-2, the J gene TRBJ1-5; D is uncertain. The CDR3 totals 16 residues. The V gene lost 1 base and the J gene lost 0 bases, with 10 bases spanning the gap. CDR1 is SGHTA, CDR2 FQGNSA, per germline. In DNA form, the CDR3 reads TGTGCCAGCAGCTTAGGGGGTGAATATAGCAATCAGCCCCAGCATTTT. It codes for CASSLGGEYSNQPQHF.

This sequence joins TRBV6-1 and TRBJ1-2, with D perhaps TRBD1 (5 bases). This CDR3 contains 14 residues. The V gene's germline CDR1 is MNHNS and CDR2 SASEGT. V was trimmed by 0 bases and J by 9 bases, leaving 14 bases between them. CDR3 nucleotides: TGTGCCAGCAGTGAAGCTCTCAGGTGGGGGAGCTACACCTTC. Translation: CASSEALRWGSYTF.

Comment on this clone: The same CDR3 also results from other DNA sequences found in this sample. The rearrangement links TRBV30 to TRBJ1-1, with unresolved D. Germline lookup yields CDR1 GTSNPN and CDR2 SVGIG (reference sequence). Trimming pared 4 bases from V and 0 bases from J, leaving 9 bases between. CDR3 length equals 13 residues. The CDR3 nucleotides read TGTGCCTGGACAGGAGCCCTGAACACTGAAGCTTTCTTT. The encoded protein is CAWTGALNTEAFF.

The rearrangement joins TRBV7-2 to TRBJ2-5, with D perhaps TRBD2 (6 bases). The DNA matches TRBJ2-7 better at its end, which makes the J call doubtful. The germline V gene has CDR1 SGHTA and CDR2 FQGNSA. This CDR3 spans 14 amino acids. As DNA, the CDR3 is TGTGCCAGCAGCTTAGCGGGAGGCCCCTACGAGCAGTACTTC. This codes for CASSLAGGPYEQYF.

The rearrangement links TRBV27 to TRBJ1-5, with TRBD1 as a possible D gene (5 bases). The CDR3 covers 15 residues. The V gene lost 10 bases and the J gene lost 1 base, with 17 bases spanning the gap. CDR1 is MNHEY, CDR2 SMNVEV, per germline (reference sequence). Written as DNA, the CDR3 is TGTGCCACCAAGCTTGGGGCTTTGAGCAATCAGCCCCAGCATTTT. It yields the protein CATKLGALSNQPQHF.

The chain has TRBV4-3 and TRBJ2-7; D not certain. The V and J ends lost 3 bases and 6 bases respectively, with 12 bases between them. The CDR3 totals 13 residues. Germline CDR1 reads LGHNA; CDR2 reads YSLEER. The chain's CDR3 is CASSQRWPGEQYF. The CDR3 DNA is TGCGCCAGCAGCCAGAGGTGGCCTGGCGAGCAGTACTTC.

The V gene is TRBV5-4, the J gene TRBJ2-3; D is undetermined. CDR1 is SGHNT and CDR2 is YYREEE in the germline V gene (reference sequence). The V end lost 1 base, the J end lost 3 bases, and 18 bases lay between the germline ends. The CDR3 is made up of 17 amino acids. The CDR3 sequence: CASSLKGTHGGTDTQYF. The CDR3 region has the DNA TGTGCCAGCAGCTTGAAAGGTACCCACGGTGGGACAGATACGCAGTATTTT.

The V gene is TRBV30, the J gene TRBJ2-7; perhaps TRBD2 as D (6 bases). This CDR3 region has 12 residues. The ends were cut back, 5 bases at V and 7 bases at J, with 15 bases in the middle. Germline CDR1 and CDR2: GTSNPN and SVGIG (reference sequence). CDR3 protein: CAWARAAGEQYF. Here the CDR3 DNA reads TGTGCCTGGGCCAGGGCCGCGGGGGAGCAGTACTTC. The whole variable domain, remainder taken from reference TRBV30 and TRBJ2-7, is SQTIHQWPATLVQPVGSPLSLECTVEGTSNPNLYWYRQAAGRGLQLLFYSVGIGQISSEVPQNLSASRPQDRQFILSSKKLLLSDSGFYLCAWARAAGEQYFGPGTRLTVT.

The chain employs TRBV14 and TRBJ1-4; D is perhaps TRBD1 (5 bases). CDR1 and CDR2 (germline): SGHDN, FVKESK. The CDR3 loop spans 15 amino acids. V lost 0 bases, J lost 7 bases, and 12 bases lay in between. The CDR3 region has the DNA TGTGCCAGCAGCCAAGATCAAGGGGCGGGTGAAAAACTGTTTTTT. Amino acid sequence: CASSQDQGAGEKLFF.

As regards this clone: The same CDR3 can be traced to other DNA sequences in this sample. The gene calls are TRBV19 and TRBJ2-1; D call uncertain. V shed 6 bases and J shed 0 bases, with 9 bases lying between them. The CDR3 contains 14 residues. Germline CDR1 and CDR2: LNHDA and SQIVND (reference sequence). CDR3 nucleotide sequence: TGTGCCAGTAGCCCCCAGAGCTCCTACAATGAGCAGTTCTTC. As protein: CASSPQSSYNEQFF.

J is TRBJ1-1 and V is TRBV7-2, with TRBD1 identical over 9 bases. CDR3 length: 16 amino acids. The ends lost 4 bases at V and 4 bases at J; junction bases unmatched: 10. Germline lookup yields CDR1 SGHTA and CDR2 FQGNSA. CDR3 sequence: CASSSGTGIIGTEAFF. CDR3 DNA: TGTGCCAGCAGCTCCGGGACAGGGATAATCGGCACTGAAGCTTTCTTT.

This clone occurred a few times. CDR3 region: CASSPPSGAYEQYF. The CDR3 nucleotides read TGTGCCAGCTCACCACCGTCGGGAGCCTACGAGCAGTACTTC. The V and J genes are TRBV18 and TRBJ2-7; a weak D match, TRBD2 (6 bases). Germline CDR1 KGHSH, CDR2 LQKENI. The CDR3 loop spans 14 amino acids. Trimming removed 0 bases from V and 2 bases from J, with 8 bases in between.

This chain links TRBV7-3 with TRBJ2-1, with 12 bases identical to TRBD2. CDR3 length: 15 residues. J gave up 4 bases and V 5 bases, and 3 bases lay outside the gene matches. Per the germline V gene, CDR1 is SGHTA and CDR2 is FQGTGA. CDR3 region: CASSTGTSGYNEQFF. CDR3 nucleotides: TGTGCCAGCAGCACAGGGACTAGCGGGTACAATGAGCAGTTCTTC.

CDR3 nucleotide sequence: TGTGCCAGCACCGAAGGTGGAAACTATGGCTACACCTTC. Its translation: CASTEGGNYGYTF. This chain links TRBV25-1 with TRBJ1-2; no clear D. This CDR3 has 13 residues. V lost 7 bases to trimming and J lost 2 bases, with 11 bases between them. Germline V gene data show CDR1 as MGHDK and CDR2 as SYGVNS.

The rearrangement uses TRBV30 and TRBJ1-2, with 12 bases aligning to TRBD1. With 5 bases clipped from V and 7 bases from J, the junction kept 11 bases outside the gene matches. The germline CDR1 and CDR2 sequences are GTSNPN and SVGIG (reference sequence). The CDR3 sequence is 15 residues long. The CDR3 reads CAWATGTGGASGYTF. Here the CDR3 DNA reads TGTGCCTGGGCAACCGGGACAGGGGGCGCATCTGGCTACACCTTC.

J is TRBJ1-2 and V is TRBV29-1; D is ambiguous. Trimming removed 3 bases at V and 8 bases at J, with 7 bases between. This CDR3 has 10 residues. Per the germline V gene, CDR1 is SQVTM and CDR2 is ANQGSEA. CDR3 DNA: TGCAGCGTTGACAGTTCCGGCTACACCTTC. This codes for CSVDSSGYTF.

The genes are TRBV30 and TRBJ1-6, with D uncertain. The V gene lost 3 bases and the J gene lost 10 bases, with 13 bases spanning the gap. Looked up from germline, CDR1 is GTSNPN and CDR2 is SVGIG (reference sequence). The CDR3 totals 13 residues. The CDR3 spells CAWRYRRGSPLHF. The CDR3 bases are TGTGCCTGGAGATACCGCCGTGGGTCACCCCTCCACTTT.

Of note for this clone: The junction departs from the called germline gene at one end, perhaps through a read error. Distinct nucleotide sequences in the sample also encode this CDR3. The chain recombines TRBV5-4 with TRBJ2-7; 9 bases fit TRBD1. Germline lookup yields CDR1 SGHNT and CDR2 YYREEE (reference sequence). This CDR3 comprises 13 residues. The CDR3 region has the DNA TGTGCTAGCAGCTTCGACAGGGGGTCCGAGCAGTACTTC. Its translation is CASSFDRGSEQYF.

The chain has TRBV28 and TRBJ1-1; TRBD1 agrees at 9 bases. This CDR3 spans 15 amino acids. From germline, CDR1 is MDHEN and CDR2 SYDVKM. V lost 5 bases and J lost 1; bases outside the gene matches: 5. CDR3 residues: CASSLGGQGNTEAFF. The CDR3 DNA is TGTGCCAGCAGTCTTGGGGGACAGGGGAACACTGAAGCTTTCTTT.

The rearrangement joins TRBV5-1 to TRBJ1-5; D unresolved. The germline CDR1 and CDR2 sequences are SGHRS and YFSETQ. The CDR3 is 15 amino acids. The ends were cut back, 0 bases at V and 7 bases at J, with 14 bases in the middle. CDR3 region: CASSLEPGREQPQHF. CDR3 in DNA: TGCGCCAGCAGCTTGGAACCCGGTAGGGAGCAGCCCCAGCATTTT.

This sequence joins TRBV15 and TRBJ2-7, with D unclear. This CDR3 has 15 residues. Germline V lookup: CDR1 LNHNV, CDR2 YYDKDF (reference sequence). V shed 0 bases and J shed 2 bases, with 11 bases lying between them. This CDR3 reads CATSREKGLTYEQYF. In DNA form, the CDR3 reads TGTGCCACCAGCAGAGAGAAGGGTTTAACCTACGAGCAGTACTTC.

V is TRBV6-6 and J is TRBJ1-1; the D is unclear. The length of the CDR3 is 13 residues. Germline-derived CDR1 and CDR2 are MNHNY and SVGAGI (reference sequence). V lost 7 bases, J lost 1 base, and 10 bases lay in between. This CDR3 reads CASIIQENTEAFF. The CDR3, as DNA: TGTGCCAGCATAATTCAGGAGAACACTGAAGCTTTCTTT.

J is TRBJ1-5 and V is TRBV7-9, with a weak D call TRBD1 (5 bases). V was shortened by 3 bases and J by 8 bases, with 14 bases between the two germline ends. Germline values: CDR1 SEHNR, CDR2 FQNEAQ (reference sequence). The CDR3 is 14 amino acids. The CDR3 nucleotides are TGTGCCAGCAGCTTCACAGGCCCCGAAAAGCCCCAGCATTTT. It is translated as CASSFTGPEKPQHF.

The chain couples TRBV28 to TRBJ2-5; 11 bases are shared with TRBD1. The DNA end is a closer match to TRBJ2-7, so the J assignment may be wrong. This CDR3 is 15 amino acids long. Germline V lookup: CDR1 MDHEN, CDR2 SYDVKM. The CDR3 reads CASSSFGTGGNEQYF. The DNA of the CDR3 is TGTGCCAGCAGTTCTTTTGGGACAGGGGGAAACGAGCAGTACTTC.

The chain is built from TRBV5-4 and TRBJ2-5; D is perhaps TRBD1 (5 bases). Trimming took 4 bases from V and 5 from J, leaving 18 bases between them. From germline, CDR1 is SGHNT and CDR2 YYREEE (reference sequence). This CDR3 spans 15 amino acids. This chain's CDR3 is CASSQDPGAWETQYF. In DNA, the CDR3 is TGTGCCAGCAGCCAGGACCCTGGGGCGTGGGAGACCCAGTACTTC.

The chain is built from TRBV7-3 and TRBJ2-3; 8 bases line up with TRBD2. J gave up 4 bases and V 5 bases, and 8 bases lay outside the gene matches. The length of the CDR3 is 15 residues. Germline assignment: CDR1 SGHTA and CDR2 FQGTGA. CDR3 sequence (DNA): TGTGCCAGCAGCCCGAGCGGGAGCGCACCAGATACGCAGTATTTT. Translated: CASSPSGSAPDTQYF. The whole variable domain, remainder taken from reference TRBV7-3 and TRBJ2-3, is GAGVSQTPSNKVTEKGKYVELRCDPISGHTALYWYRQSLGQGPEFLIYFQGTGAADDSGLPNDRFFAVRPEGSVSTLKIQRTERGDSAVYLCASSPSGSAPDTQYFGPGTRLTVL.

This clone was counted a single time. The rearrangement joins TRBV25-1 to TRBJ2-7; TRBD2 aligns across 13 bases. Germline CDR1 is MGHDK and CDR2 is SYGVNS. This CDR3 is built from 15 residues. The V and J ends lost 2 bases and 4 bases, in that order; junction bases with no gene match: 2. The CDR3 is CASSEETSGRYEQYF. The CDR3 DNA reads as TGTGCCAGCAGTGAAGAGACTAGCGGGAGGTACGAGCAGTACTTC.

The chain carries TRBV19 and TRBJ2-3; TRBD1 matches 11 bases. The junction had 5 bases not matched to a gene; V was cut back by 9 bases and J by 6 bases. This CDR3 is 13 amino acids long. Germline CDR1 reads LNHDA; CDR2 reads SQIVND (reference sequence). CDR3 nucleotides: TGTGCCAGAGGGACAGGGGGGTGGGATACGCAGTATTTT. It specifies CARGTGGWDTQYF.

The genes are TRBV15 and TRBJ1-1, with a possible D match to TRBD1 (5 bases). The CDR3 covers 18 residues. From germline, CDR1 is LNHNV and CDR2 YYDKDF (reference sequence). V lost 0 bases to trimming and J lost 1 base, with 18 bases between them. The CDR3 spells CATSRDFAYRLANTEAFF. The CDR3 DNA follows: TGTGCCACCAGCAGAGATTTTGCTTACAGGTTGGCGAACACTGAAGCTTTCTTT.